This T cell receptor beta chain was sequenced during a study of blood T cell repertoires in COVID-19. Study at large: COVID-19 samples, acute and convalescent, were from the United States, Italy and Spain. From T cells, B-cell-depleted T cells, or PBMCs came the material, which was cDNA or gDNA.

Methods used by the authors: By means of reference gene primer amplification, nucleated cell counts were estimated. Clones were sequenced by immunoSEQ multiplex PCR, and TCRdb holds only the in-frame ones, with some missing. V and J calls and clone size are copied from that table; D and trimming were computed from the DNA. This table holds more than 95,000 clones, 81% found once. During active infection, Seattle patients enrolled and were then monitored through disease. Germline V CDR1 and CDR2: LNHDA, SQIVND (reference sequence). V shed 5 bases and J shed 4 bases, with 15 bases lying between them. This CDR3 spans 15 amino acids.

The sequencing sample was made of peripheral blood. The clonotype comes from a man aged 25 to 40 with COVID-19, enrolled during active disease. The J gene is TRBJ1-5, the V gene TRBV19; D possibly corresponds to TRBD1 (5 bases). CDR3 region: CASSPSGGNNQPQHF. The CDR3 DNA sequence: TGTGCCAGTAGTCCCTCGGGGGGGAATAATCAGCCCCAGCATTTT.